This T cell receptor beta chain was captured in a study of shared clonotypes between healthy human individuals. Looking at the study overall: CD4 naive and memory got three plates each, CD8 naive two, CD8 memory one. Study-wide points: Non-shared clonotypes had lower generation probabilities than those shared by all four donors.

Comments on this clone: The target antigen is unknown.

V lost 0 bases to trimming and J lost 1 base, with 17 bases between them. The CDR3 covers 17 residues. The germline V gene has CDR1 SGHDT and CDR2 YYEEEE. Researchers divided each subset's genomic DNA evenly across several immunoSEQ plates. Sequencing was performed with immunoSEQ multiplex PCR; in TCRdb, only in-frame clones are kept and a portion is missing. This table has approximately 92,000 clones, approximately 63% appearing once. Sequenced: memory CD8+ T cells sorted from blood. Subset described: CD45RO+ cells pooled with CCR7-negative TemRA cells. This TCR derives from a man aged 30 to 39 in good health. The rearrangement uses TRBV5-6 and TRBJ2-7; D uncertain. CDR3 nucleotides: TGTGCCAGCAGCTTGGGCGAGGTCCGGAGAGCTTCCTACGAGCAGTACTTC. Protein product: CASSLGEVRRASYEQYF.